Presented here are 7 T cell receptor beta chains from one specimen sequenced in a study of cytomegalovirus exposure and HLA in healthy donors. In the PCR, 60 Vbeta and 13 Jbeta primers were used. Clones were sequenced by immunoSEQ multiplex PCR, and TCRdb holds only the in-frame ones, with some missing. The sample lists 100,000 or so clones, around four fifths seen once, with about a tenth in the top ten. The sequencing sample was made of PBMCs. The receptors derive from a man in his thirties or forties in good health and CMV-seropositive.

J is TRBJ1-2 and V is TRBV4-1; D is ambiguous. Germline V gene data show CDR1 as MGHRA and CDR2 as YSYEKL. V was trimmed by 5 bases and J by 4 bases, leaving 17 bases between them. The CDR3 runs 15 residues. The CDR3 here is CASSLPAVRGYGYTF. The DNA of the CDR3 is TGCGCCAGCAGCTTACCCGCAGTCCGAGGCTATGGCTACACCTTC.

This rearrangement joins TRBV19 to TRBJ1-5; maybe TRBD1 (5 bases). From germline, CDR1 is LNHDA and CDR2 SQIVND (reference sequence). V lost 7 bases, J lost 4 bases, and 17 bases lay in between. The CDR3 extends over 15 amino acids. The CDR3 bases are TGTGCCAGTACCTCCGGACACGGGGGTAATCAGCCCCAGCATTTT. Its translation is CASTSGHGGNQPQHF.

This sequence joins TRBV9 and TRBJ1-4; 7 bases agree with TRBD1. The CDR3 is made up of 15 amino acids. J was trimmed by 4 bases and V by 0 bases; bases with no gene match: 3. Germline values: CDR1 SGDLS, CDR2 YYNGEE. The CDR3 coding sequence is TGTGCCAGCAGCGTAGCGGCAGGGGGTAATGAAAAACTGTTTTTT. Translation gives CASSVAAGGNEKLFF.

This clone was recorded only once. The chain links TRBV7-8 to TRBJ2-5, with 7 nucleotides matching TRBD1. The ends lost 5 bases at V and 5 bases at J; junction bases unmatched: 11. CDR3 size: 15 residues. Germline CDR1 reads SGHVS; CDR2 reads FQNEAQ. DNA of the CDR3: TGTGCCAGCAGCCCAACCCGGGACAGAGATGAGACCCAGTACTTC. Translation: CASSPTRDRDETQYF. Full variable domain (rest looked up from reference TRBV7-8 and TRBJ2-5): GAGVSQSPRYKVAKRGQDVALRCDPISGHVSLFWYQQALGQGPEFLTYFQNEAQLDKSGLPSDRFFAERPEGSVSTLKIQRTQQEDSAVYLCASSPTRDRDETQYFGPGTRLLVL.

Notes on this clone: Other DNA sequences in the sample encode the same CDR3. The V gene is TRBV27, the J gene TRBJ2-7; 7 bases match TRBD1. CDR1 is MNHEY, CDR2 SMNVEV, per germline (reference sequence). The CDR3 runs to 13 residues. Germline trimming cut 6 bases from V and 0 bases from J; bases unmatched to any gene: 2. CDR3 region: CASSRDSSYEQYF. The CDR3 region has the DNA TGTGCCAGCAGCCGGGACAGCTCCTACGAGCAGTACTTC.

The CDR3 nucleotides read TGTGCCAGCTCACCCGGACAGACCGACTACGAGCAGTACTTC. It translates to CASSPGQTDYEQYF. The chain carries TRBV18 and TRBJ2-7; D perhaps matches TRBD1 (6 bases). The germline gives CDR1 KGHSH, CDR2 LQKENI. Trimming took off 3 bases at V and 3 bases at J, with 12 bases between the two ends. This CDR3 is built from 14 residues.

The chain employs TRBV13 and TRBJ1-2; possible D gene TRBD1, 5 bases. The germline CDR1 and CDR2 sequences are PRHDT and FYEKMQ (reference sequence). V lost 1 base, J lost 7 bases, and 13 bases lay in between. CDR3 length: 14 amino acids. In DNA form, the CDR3 reads TGTGCCAGCAGCTTAGACAGGAGCCTTGGTGGCTACACCTTC. Amino acids: CASSLDRSLGGYTF.